This entry lists 15 T cell receptor beta chains sequenced from one sample in a study of shared clonotypes between healthy human individuals. As defined, naive CD8 cells were CD45RO-negative and positively selected for CCR7, with terminally differentiated effector memory CD45RA+ cells excluded. Some clones are missing from TCRdb's copy, which holds only in-frame ones; the method was immunoSEQ multiplex PCR. The sample records around 580,000 clones, roughly 98% being singletons. The sample was naive CD8+ T cells sorted from blood. Every receptor here comes from a man aged 30 to 39 in good health.

The gene calls are TRBV28 and TRBJ2-1; no firm D call. The CDR3 is 14 residues long. Trimming cost V 6 bases and J 0 bases, with 9 bases left between them. Germline V gene sequence: CDR1 MDHEN, CDR2 SYDVKM. The CDR3 spells CASSQYRSYNEQFF. As DNA, the CDR3 is TGTGCCAGCAGCCAGTACCGCTCCTACAATGAGCAGTTCTTC.

The CDR3 coding sequence is TGTGCCAGCAGTTATAAGGCTAGTTCCTACGAGCAGTACTTC. Protein: CASSYKASSYEQYF. The chain recombines TRBV6-5 with TRBJ2-7; D unresolved. This CDR3 has 14 amino acids. V was pared by 3 bases and J by 1 base, with 10 bases between. Germline-derived CDR1 and CDR2 are MNHEY and SVGAGI.

Details on this clone: Different DNA sequences within this sample yield the same CDR3. The chain is built from TRBV7-9 and TRBJ2-3; no reliable D call. V was clipped by 5 bases and J by 1 base, with 4 bases between them. Germline CDR1 and CDR2: SEHNR and FQNEAQ (reference sequence). The CDR3 loop spans 12 amino acids. As DNA, the CDR3 is TGTGCCAGCAGCCTCCGCACAGATACGCAGTATTTT. This translates into CASSLRTDTQYF.

The rearrangement joins TRBV29-1 to TRBJ1-2; D gene unclear. The CDR3 has 12 residues. Between the trimmed V and J ends, which lost 5 bases and 8 bases, there was a span of 15 bases. Germline CDR1 and CDR2: SQVTM and ANQGSEA. CDR3 DNA: TGCAGCGTTTATCTGGGGTTGGAGGGCTACACCTTC. Translation gives CSVYLGLEGYTF.

The rearrangement uses TRBV30 and TRBJ2-1; 12 nucleotides agree with TRBD2. The junction had 19 bases not matched to a gene; V was cut back by 6 bases and J by 7 bases. From germline, CDR1 is GTSNPN and CDR2 SVGIG (reference sequence). The CDR3 loop spans 18 amino acids. The DNA of the CDR3 is TGTGCCTGCTCGGGACTAGCGGGTTCCAGGGCCGGGGTGAATGAGCAGTTCTTC. This encodes CACSGLAGSRAGVNEQFF.

As DNA, the CDR3 is TGCGCCAGCAGCCAAGATGACACCCGAGGCCCCAACTATGGCTACACCTTC. Its translation is CASSQDDTRGPNYGYTF. This rearrangement joins TRBV4-3 to TRBJ1-2; D ambiguous. Germline lookup yields CDR1 LGHNA and CDR2 YSLEER. Trimming removed 0 bases from V and 2 bases from J, with 16 bases in between. The CDR3 sequence is 17 residues long.

The V and J genes are TRBV9 and TRBJ2-3; 13 nucleotides line up with TRBD2. CDR1 is SGDLS, CDR2 YYNGEE, per germline. The junction had 11 bases not matched to a gene; V was cut back by 4 bases and J by 3 bases. This CDR3 spans 18 amino acids. The CDR3 spells CASSPTTSGRVSTDTQYF. The CDR3 nucleotides are TGTGCCAGCAGCCCTACTACTAGCGGGAGGGTCTCAACAGATACGCAGTATTTT.

Note on this clone: Its ends do not fully match the called genes, so a read error is possible. The rearrangement uses TRBV23-1 and TRBJ2-7; 10 positions match TRBD1. TRBV23-1 is treated as an ORF (open reading frame) with a function not yet certain. This CDR3 contains 16 residues. CDR3 in DNA: TGCGCCAGCAGCCAATCACAGGGACAGGGGCCCTACGAGCAGTACTTC. It is translated as CASSQSQGQGPYEQYF.

The chain employs TRBV9 and TRBJ2-7; D may match TRBD1 or TRBD2 (5 bases each). Germline-derived CDR1 and CDR2 are SGDLS and YYNGEE. This CDR3 comprises 14 residues. Trimming stripped 2 bases from V and 3 bases from J, with 12 bases between. The CDR3 here is CASSVFPGRYEQYF. CDR3 in DNA: TGTGCCAGCAGCGTCTTTCCGGGACGCTACGAGCAGTACTTC.

With regard to this clone: The sample has other DNA sequences that encode this CDR3 too. The chain links TRBV7-9 to TRBJ1-1; no reliable D call. The germline V and J ends were trimmed by 3 bases and 1 base, with 3 bases remaining between them. CDR3 size: 12 residues. Germline V gene lookup returns CDR1 SEHNR and CDR2 FQNEAQ (reference sequence). In DNA form, the CDR3 reads TGTGCCAGCAGCTTTGGGAACACTGAAGCTTTCTTT. Translating gives CASSFGNTEAFF.

This rearrangement joins TRBV7-2 to TRBJ2-3; D remains unclear. V was trimmed by 5 bases and J by 2 bases, leaving 14 bases between them. Germline CDR1 and CDR2: SGHTA and FQGNSA. The CDR3 runs 15 residues. The CDR3 sequence: CASSRSPAITDTQYF. The DNA for the CDR3 is TGTGCCAGCAGCCGGAGTCCGGCGATCACAGATACGCAGTATTTT.

This rearrangement joins TRBV5-1 to TRBJ1-4; 10 positions match TRBD1. After removal of 3 bases from V and 8 bases from J, the junction contained 7 bases not matched to a gene. This CDR3 region has 15 residues. Germline assignment: CDR1 SGHRS and CDR2 YFSETQ. The CDR3 spells CASSSGTGEAEKLFF. The CDR3 nucleotides read TGCGCCAGCAGCTCTGGGACAGGGGAGGCCGAAAAACTGTTTTTT.

V is TRBV13 and J is TRBJ2-3; 7 bases map to TRBD2. Trimming took 5 bases from V and 3 from J; bases not matched to a gene: 11. Germline CDR1 PRHDT, CDR2 FYEKMQ (reference sequence). The CDR3 is 16 residues long. CDR3 in DNA: TGTGCCAGCAGCAATACGCCACGGGGGGTAACAGATACGCAGTATTTT. Encoded protein: CASSNTPRGVTDTQYF.

The chain carries TRBV11-2 and TRBJ2-7; no firm D call. Germline lookup yields CDR1 SGHAT and CDR2 FQNNGV. The V and J ends lost 3 bases and 6 bases respectively, with 9 bases between them. The CDR3 consists of 12 residues. In nucleotides, the CDR3 is TGTGCCAGCAGCTTCTGGGCAGCCGAGCAGTACTTC. Residues: CASSFWAAEQYF.

The chain uses TRBV19 and TRBJ2-1; either TRBD1 or TRBD2 may supply D (5 bases each). Germline CDR1 and CDR2: LNHDA and SQIVND (reference sequence). V was clipped by 7 bases and J by 5 bases, with 24 bases between them. The CDR3 length is 17 residues. CDR3 amino acids: CASTQIPPGPLNNEQFF. CDR3 nucleotides: TGTGCCAGTACCCAAATACCCCCGGGACCACTAAACAATGAGCAGTTCTTC.